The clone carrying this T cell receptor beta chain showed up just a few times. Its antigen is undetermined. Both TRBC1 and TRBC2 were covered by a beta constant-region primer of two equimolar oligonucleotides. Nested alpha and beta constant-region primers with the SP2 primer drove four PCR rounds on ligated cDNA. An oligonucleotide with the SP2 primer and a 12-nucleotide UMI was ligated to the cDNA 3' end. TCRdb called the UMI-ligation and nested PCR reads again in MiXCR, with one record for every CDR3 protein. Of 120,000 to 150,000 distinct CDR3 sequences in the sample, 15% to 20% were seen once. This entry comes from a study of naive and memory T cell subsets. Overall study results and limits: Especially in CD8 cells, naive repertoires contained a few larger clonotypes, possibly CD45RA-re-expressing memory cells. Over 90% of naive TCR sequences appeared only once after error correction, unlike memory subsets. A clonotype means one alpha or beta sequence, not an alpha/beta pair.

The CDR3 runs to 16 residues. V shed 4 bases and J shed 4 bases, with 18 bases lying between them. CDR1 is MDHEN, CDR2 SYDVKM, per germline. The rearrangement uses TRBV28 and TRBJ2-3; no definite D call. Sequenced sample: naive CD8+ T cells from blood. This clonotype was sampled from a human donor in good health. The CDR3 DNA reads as TGTGCCAGCAGTTCCCAGCCGTTAAGCAGGCCAGATACGCAGTATTTT. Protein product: CASSSQPLSRPDTQYF.